At least ten counts were recorded for the clone carrying this TCR beta chain. Antigen specificity is unknown. Sample time point: sample taken at primary tumor resection. TCRdb fed the 5' RACE reads into MiXCR, producing one record per CDR3 protein. The sample carries 9,000 to 13,000 distinct CDR3 sequences, approximately 8% recorded once. This sample was included in a study of spatial heterogeneity in lung cancer. Germline CDR1 and CDR2: DFQATT and SNEGSKA (reference sequence). Trimming cost V 5 bases and J 8 bases; bases outside gene matches: 8. The CDR3 loop spans 13 amino acids. Study-level results: Counts of expanded intratumoral alpha and beta TCRs tracked tumor mutation counts.

Sequenced material: lung tumor tissue, taken at surgery. The sequence was collected from a male donor with early-stage non-small cell lung cancer. The genes are TRBV20-1 and TRBJ2-1; the match to TRBD1 covers 8 bases. CDR3 amino acids: CSAPRTGTHEQFF. The DNA for the CDR3 is TGCAGTGCTCCCCGGACAGGGACGCATGAGCAGTTCTTC.